This TCR beta chain was sequenced for a study of T cell changes during pregnancy in multiple sclerosis. Germline V lookup: CDR1 SNHLY, CDR2 FYNNEI. After removal of 0 bases from V and 4 bases from J, the junction contained 17 bases not matched to a gene. This CDR3 is 19 amino acids long. The method was immunoSEQ multiplex PCR; TCRdb's version includes in-frame clones alone and lacks a portion of them. This sample has tens of thousands of clones; about nine tenths occur once, and the top ten carry more than 2.5%. This TCR derives from a female donor with multiple sclerosis, enrolled in a pregnancy study. V and J are TRBV2 and TRBJ1-1; 7 nucleotides agree with TRBD1. Here the sequenced sample was peripheral blood, taken in the first trimester of pregnancy. The CDR3 DNA follows: TGTGCCAGCAGTGAAGCCAATTCGTGGACTTACAGGGGATCCACTGAAGCTTTCTTT. As protein: CASSEANSWTYRGSTEAFF.